The 27 T cell receptor beta chains below were found in one sample sequenced in a study of blood T cells in healthy people across ages. Then a second PCR, running about 6 to 11 cycles, was carried out with a sample-barcoded 5' primer and a J-beta primer mix. TCRdb reprocessed the 5' RACE reads with MiXCR, giving one entry per CDR3 protein. The sample carries roughly 1.4 million distinct CDR3 sequences, around 59% recorded once. Sequencing was done on a sample of blood. Receptors originate from a man between 18 and 35 years old in good health.

In this sample, this clonotype turned up a few times. V usage is TRBV5-1 and J usage is TRBJ2-3; no clear D gene. The CDR3 is 15 residues long. CDR1 SGHRS and CDR2 YFSETQ come from the germline V gene. Between the trimmed V and J ends, which lost 0 bases and 2 bases, there was a span of 10 bases. In DNA form, the CDR3 reads TGCGCCAGCAGCTTGGTTGTCCCGCACACAGATACGCAGTATTTT. Encoded protein: CASSLVVPHTDTQYF.

V and J are TRBV12-3 or TRBV12-4 and TRBJ2-3; no firm D call. The CDR3 runs to 14 residues. Deletions cut 3 bases from V and 2 bases from J, with 9 bases between. Written as DNA, the CDR3 is TGTGCCAGCAGTTTGCTGGGTCCCACAGATACGCAGTATTTT. Its translation is CASSLLGPTDTQYF.

The genes are TRBV11-2 and TRBJ1-6, with 10 nucleotides matching TRBD1. The ends lost 5 bases at V and 7 bases at J; junction bases unmatched: 14. The CDR3 has 18 amino acids. Germline V gene sequence: CDR1 SGHAT, CDR2 FQNNGV. In DNA, the CDR3 is TGTGCCAGCAGCCCCTCGACAGGGGGCGCCATGGGGAATTCACCCCTCCACTTT. It translates to CASSPSTGGAMGNSPLHF. Filled out from reference TRBV11-2 and TRBJ1-6, the complete variable domain reads EAGVAQSPRYKIIEKRQSVAFWCNPISGHATLYWYQQILGQGPKLLIQFQNNGVVDDSQLPKDRFSAERLKGVDSTLKIQPAKLEDSAVYLCASSPSTGGAMGNSPLHFGNGTRLTVT.

The CDR3 reads CASSLGGDLDTQYF. CDR3 coding DNA: TGTGCCAGCAGCTTGGGAGGGGACTTAGATACGCAGTATTTT. V is TRBV11-3 and J is TRBJ2-3; 7 bases agree with TRBD2. The length of the CDR3 is 14 residues. J gave up 5 bases and V 3 bases, and 5 bases lay outside the gene matches. Germline values: CDR1 SGHNT, CDR2 YENEEA. The full variable domain, rest sourced from reference TRBV11-3 and TRBJ2-3, is EAGVVQSPRYKIIEKKQPVAFWCNPISGHNTLYWYLQNLGQGPELLIRYENEEAVDDSQLPKDRFSAERLKGVDSTLKIQPAELGDSAVYLCASSLGGDLDTQYFGPGTRLTVL.

This rearrangement joins TRBV7-2 to TRBJ2-4; no definite D call. The last part of the DNA fits TRBJ2-7 better; the J call may be wrong. Germline V gene sequence: CDR1 SGHTA, CDR2 FQGNSA. The CDR3 spans 14 residues. CDR3 residues: CASSLDPVGYEQYF. The CDR3 DNA is TGTGCCAGCAGCTTAGACCCCGTGGGCTACGAGCAGTACTTC.

There are a few counts of this clonotype. This chain uses TRBV4-1 with TRBJ2-3; D remains ambiguous. Trimming stripped 1 base from V and 2 bases from J, with 13 bases between. The germline V gene encodes CDR1 MGHRA and CDR2 YSYEKL. The CDR3 spans 16 residues. The CDR3 is CASSQGVGRVTDTQYF. The CDR3 nucleotides read TGCGCCAGCAGCCAAGGGGTGGGAAGGGTCACAGATACGCAGTATTTT.

The chain has TRBV7-2 and TRBJ2-1, with TRBD2 matching 10 bases. Germline CDR1 is SGHTA and CDR2 is FQGNSA. This CDR3 is built from 17 residues. Losses at the gene ends were 3 bases for V and 0 bases for J; bases not matched to a gene: 5. CDR3 protein: CASSFASGGGSYNEQFF. In nucleotides, the CDR3 is TGTGCCAGCAGCTTCGCTAGCGGGGGAGGCTCCTACAATGAGCAGTTCTTC.

The chain has TRBV11-2 and TRBJ1-1; tentative D call: TRBD1 (5 bases). Looked up from germline, CDR1 is SGHAT and CDR2 is FQNNGV. V lost 5 bases, J lost 13 bases, and 17 bases lay in between. This CDR3 region has 12 residues. As DNA, the CDR3 is TGTGCCAGCAGCCCCGGGACTTCCAGTGGTTTCTTT. It yields the protein CASSPGTSSGFF.

This clonotype was seen only once. The rearrangement uses TRBV7-2 and TRBJ1-1; D remains ambiguous. CDR1 and CDR2 (germline): SGHTA, FQGNSA. The CDR3 is 13 residues long. With 1 base removed from V and 6 bases from J, the gap between germline ends came to 9 bases. CDR3 protein: CASSLGGLAEAFF. In DNA, the CDR3 is TGTGCCAGCAGCTTAGGTGGGTTAGCTGAAGCTTTCTTT.

This clonotype was seen more than once but under ten times. The chain combines TRBV5-6 with TRBJ2-1, with D perhaps being TRBD1 or TRBD2 (5 bases each). Germline V gives CDR1 SGHDT, CDR2 YYEEEE. V lost 0 bases to trimming and J lost 3 bases, with 10 bases between them. The CDR3 totals 15 residues. The CDR3 region has the DNA TGTGCCAGCAGCTTGGGAGGGGTCTTCTACAATGAGCAGTTCTTC. This gives the protein CASSLGGVFYNEQFF.

This chain uses TRBV19 with TRBJ2-7; D is possibly TRBD2 (6 bases). V dropped 8 bases and J dropped 0 bases, with 17 bases sitting between them. The CDR3 covers 15 residues. Per the germline V gene, CDR1 is LNHDA and CDR2 is SQIVND (reference sequence). The CDR3 region is CASVDPRRGSYEQYF. Here the CDR3 DNA reads TGTGCCAGTGTGGACCCGAGGCGGGGCTCCTACGAGCAGTACTTC.

The chain joins TRBV6-5 to TRBJ2-5; tentative D call: TRBD1 (5 bases). Germline V gene lookup returns CDR1 MNHEY and CDR2 SVGAGI. The CDR3 consists of 15 residues. V was trimmed by 7 bases and J by 4 bases, leaving 19 bases between them. CDR3 sequence: CASNLAQGFPETQYF. The CDR3 DNA reads as TGTGCCAGCAACCTCGCCCAGGGATTCCCAGAGACCCAGTACTTC.

This chain joins TRBV20-1 and TRBJ2-7, with D possibly being TRBD1 (6 bases). Germline V lookup: CDR1 DFQATT, CDR2 SNEGSKA (reference sequence). The CDR3 has 16 amino acids. Deletions cut 0 bases from V and 0 bases from J, with 15 bases between. In DNA, the CDR3 is TGCAGTGCTAGAGATGGTGGAACAGGGTTCTCCTACGAGCAGTACTTC. Its protein is CSARDGGTGFSYEQYF.

The rearrangement uses TRBV20-1 and TRBJ1-3; D is undetermined. CDR3 length: 11 residues. V lost 0 bases and J lost 9, with 6 bases in between. Germline assignment: CDR1 DFQATT and CDR2 SNEGSKA (reference sequence). The chain's CDR3 is CSARDLLTIYF. The CDR3, as DNA: TGCAGTGCTAGAGATTTACTCACCATATATTTT.

The gene calls are TRBV6-2 or TRBV6-3 and TRBJ2-3; D not resolved. V was trimmed by 4 bases and J by 2 bases, leaving 13 bases between them. The CDR3 consists of 15 residues. Germline V gives CDR1 MNHEY, CDR2 SVGEGT. The CDR3 spells CASSSGLSITDTQYF. CDR3 bases: TGTGCCAGCAGTTCCGGGCTGTCCATCACAGATACGCAGTATTTT.

This clonotype was counted only a few times. Germline and junction disagree at one end, which may indicate a read error. The chain uses TRBV10-3 and TRBJ2-5; a weak D match, TRBD2 (6 bases). Germline V lookup: CDR1 ENHRY, CDR2 SYGVKD. The CDR3 is made up of 13 amino acids. In nucleotides, the CDR3 is TGTGCCAACAGTGCGGGGACTGAAGAGACCCAGTACTTC. Protein product: CANSAGTEETQYF.

The chain carries TRBV2 and TRBJ1-6; D unresolved. The CDR3 extends over 14 amino acids. V lost 6 bases, J lost 8 bases, and 14 bases lay in between. CDR1 is SNHLY, CDR2 FYNNEI, per germline. The chain's CDR3 is CASRRLASDSPLHF. The CDR3 nucleotides are TGTGCCAGCAGAAGACTCGCCTCGGATTCACCCCTCCACTTT.

This chain connects TRBV5-6 to TRBJ1-2; D is unclear. The CDR3 sequence is 14 residues long. The germline CDR1 and CDR2 sequences are SGHDT and YYEEEE. Trimming removed 0 bases from V and 2 bases from J, with 8 bases in between. This CDR3 reads CASSLGADNYGYTF. CDR3 nucleotide sequence: TGTGCCAGCAGCTTGGGGGCAGACAACTATGGCTACACCTTC.

The chain carries TRBV12-3 or TRBV12-4 and TRBJ2-5; D unclear. CDR3 length: 13 amino acids. Trimming removed 1 base from V and 4 bases from J, with 7 bases in between. The CDR3 region has the DNA TGTGCCAGCAGTTTAGGTCGACTAGAGACCCAGTACTTC. It specifies CASSLGRLETQYF.

The chain couples TRBV27 to TRBJ2-1, with 7 bases identical to TRBD1. The length of the CDR3 is 13 residues. In germline, CDR1 is MNHEY, CDR2 SMNVEV (reference sequence). The V and J ends lost 6 bases and 6 bases, in that order; junction bases with no gene match: 5. As DNA, the CDR3 is TGTGCCAGCAGCACAGGGGTCGGCAATGAGCAGTTCTTC. This gives the protein CASSTGVGNEQFF.

This clonotype was seen more than once but under ten times. The chain recombines TRBV29-1 with TRBJ2-3, with TRBD2 identical over 12 bases. This CDR3 is 20 amino acids long. The trim removed 3 bases at V and 3 bases at J, leaving 19 bases unmatched. Germline V gene data show CDR1 as SQVTM and CDR2 as ANQGSEA. This CDR3 reads CSVDFPRSSSGRVRTDTQYF. CDR3 DNA: TGCAGCGTTGATTTTCCCCGCTCTTCTAGCGGGAGGGTGAGGACAGATACGCAGTATTTT.

This clonotype was observed a few times. The CDR3 loop is CSVKGTDGNQPQHF. CDR3 DNA sequence: TGCAGCGTGAAGGGGACTGACGGCAATCAGCCCCAGCATTTT. The chain combines TRBV29-1 with TRBJ1-5; possible D gene TRBD1, 5 bases. The CDR3 spans 14 residues. Trimming pared 6 bases from V and 2 bases from J, leaving 14 bases between. CDR1 is SQVTM and CDR2 is ANQGSEA in the germline V gene.

The genes are TRBV4-2 and TRBJ2-5, with D perhaps TRBD2 (6 bases). V was trimmed by 3 bases and J by 11 bases, leaving 22 bases between them. This CDR3 region has 15 residues. Germline-derived CDR1 and CDR2 are LGHNA and YNFKEQ. CDR3 nucleotide sequence: TGTGCCAGCAGCCACAGACTAGACAGCTCCTACGAACAGTACTTC. As protein: CASSHRLDSSYEQYF.

This clonotype occurred once. The chain uses TRBV20-1 and TRBJ2-4; D is ambiguous. Trimming removed 3 bases at V and 14 bases at J, with 14 bases between. There are 11 residues in the CDR3. Germline V gene sequence: CDR1 DFQATT, CDR2 SNEGSKA (reference sequence). CDR3 amino acids: CSASLDKVKYF. The CDR3 coding sequence is TGCAGTGCTAGTCTCGACAAGGTTAAGTACTTC.

CDR3 protein: CSARHETNYGYTF. Written as DNA, the CDR3 is TGCAGTGCTAGGCACGAAACTAACTATGGCTACACCTTC. The chain joins TRBV20-1 to TRBJ1-2; D is undetermined. Trimming shortened V by 3 bases and J by 0 bases, and 8 bases separated the two germline ends. The CDR3 is made up of 13 amino acids. The V gene's germline CDR1 is DFQATT and CDR2 SNEGSKA (reference sequence).

This chain joins TRBV27 and TRBJ2-4, with D perhaps TRBD1 (6 bases). The J call may be wrong; the DNA end is better matched by TRBJ2-7. The V gene's germline CDR1 is MNHEY and CDR2 SMNVEV (reference sequence). The length of the CDR3 is 14 residues. CDR3 nucleotide sequence: TGTGCCAGCAGTTTAAGGGGGTCTGACTACGAGCAGTACTTC. This translates into CASSLRGSDYEQYF.

The CDR3 is CASSLSSLAGSEQFF. CDR3 coding DNA: TGTGCCAGCAGTCTGAGCTCCCTAGCGGGATCTGAGCAGTTCTTC. J is TRBJ2-1 and V is TRBV12-3 or TRBV12-4; 9 bases map to TRBD2. V lost 5 bases to trimming and J lost 9 bases; unmatched junction nucleotides: 11. CDR3 size: 15 residues.